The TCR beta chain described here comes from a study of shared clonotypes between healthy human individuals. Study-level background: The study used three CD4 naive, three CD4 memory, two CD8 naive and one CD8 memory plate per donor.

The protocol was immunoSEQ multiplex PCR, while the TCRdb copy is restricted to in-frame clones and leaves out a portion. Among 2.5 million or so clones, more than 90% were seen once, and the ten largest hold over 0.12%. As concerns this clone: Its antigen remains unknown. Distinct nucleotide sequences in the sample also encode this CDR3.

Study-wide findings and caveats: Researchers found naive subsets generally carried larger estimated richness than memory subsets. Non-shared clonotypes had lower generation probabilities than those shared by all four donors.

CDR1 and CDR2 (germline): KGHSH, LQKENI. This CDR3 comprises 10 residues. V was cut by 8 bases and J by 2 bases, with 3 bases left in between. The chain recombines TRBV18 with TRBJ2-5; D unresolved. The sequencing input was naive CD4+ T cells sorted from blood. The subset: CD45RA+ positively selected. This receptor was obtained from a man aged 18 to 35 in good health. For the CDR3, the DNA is TGTGCCAGCGGGCAAGAGACCCAGTACTTC. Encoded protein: CASGQETQYF.